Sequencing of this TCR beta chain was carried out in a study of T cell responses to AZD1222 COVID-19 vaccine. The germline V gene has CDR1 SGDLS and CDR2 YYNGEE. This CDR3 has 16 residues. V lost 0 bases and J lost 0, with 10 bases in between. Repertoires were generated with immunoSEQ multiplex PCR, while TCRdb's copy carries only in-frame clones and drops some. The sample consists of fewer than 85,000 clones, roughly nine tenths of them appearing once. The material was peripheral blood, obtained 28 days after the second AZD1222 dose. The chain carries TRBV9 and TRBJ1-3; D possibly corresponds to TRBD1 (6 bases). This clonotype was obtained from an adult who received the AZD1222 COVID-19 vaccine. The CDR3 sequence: CASSVGGQTSGNTIYF. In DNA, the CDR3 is TGTGCCAGCAGCGTAGGGGGACAAACCTCTGGAAACACCATATATTTT.